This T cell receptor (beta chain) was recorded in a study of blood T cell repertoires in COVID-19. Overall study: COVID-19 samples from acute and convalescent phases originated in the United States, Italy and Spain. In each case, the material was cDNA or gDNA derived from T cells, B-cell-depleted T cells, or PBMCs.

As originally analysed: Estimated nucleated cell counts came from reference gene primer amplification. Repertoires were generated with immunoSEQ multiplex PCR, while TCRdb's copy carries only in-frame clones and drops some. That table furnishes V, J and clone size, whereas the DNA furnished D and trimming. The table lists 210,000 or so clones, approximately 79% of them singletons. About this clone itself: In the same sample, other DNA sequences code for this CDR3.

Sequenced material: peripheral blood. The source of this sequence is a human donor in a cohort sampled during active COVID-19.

The DNA of the CDR3 is TGTGCCAGCAGGCGGACTAGCGGATCCTACGAGCAGTACTTC. Translating gives CASRRTSGSYEQYF. V gene TRBV28 combines with J gene TRBJ2-7; 10 nucleotides agree with TRBD2. CDR3 length: 14 amino acids. Germline V lookup: CDR1 MDHEN, CDR2 SYDVKM. V shed 6 bases, J shed 1 base, and the junction held 3 bases outside the gene matches. Full variable domain (rest looked up from reference TRBV28 and TRBJ2-7): DVKVTQSSRYLVKRTGEKVFLECVQDMDHENMFWYRQDPGLGLRLIYFSYDVKMKEKGDIPEGYSVSREKKERFSLILESASTNQTSMYLCASRRTSGSYEQYFGPGTRLTVT.